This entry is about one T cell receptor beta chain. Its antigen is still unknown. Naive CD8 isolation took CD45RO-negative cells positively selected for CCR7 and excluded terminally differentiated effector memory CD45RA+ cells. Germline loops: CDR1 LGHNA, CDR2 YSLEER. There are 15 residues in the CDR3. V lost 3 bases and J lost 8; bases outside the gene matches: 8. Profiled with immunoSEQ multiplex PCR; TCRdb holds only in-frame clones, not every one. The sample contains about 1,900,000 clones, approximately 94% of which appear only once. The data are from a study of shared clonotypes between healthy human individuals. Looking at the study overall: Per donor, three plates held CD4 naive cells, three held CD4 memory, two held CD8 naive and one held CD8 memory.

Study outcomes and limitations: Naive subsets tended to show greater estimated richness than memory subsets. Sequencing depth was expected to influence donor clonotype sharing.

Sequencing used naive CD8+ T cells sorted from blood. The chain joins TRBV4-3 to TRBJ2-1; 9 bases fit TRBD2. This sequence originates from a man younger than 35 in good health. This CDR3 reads CASSQRGGGSDEQFF. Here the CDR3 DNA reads TGCGCCAGCAGCCAGCGGGGGGGCGGGTCGGATGAGCAGTTCTTC.